The 14 T cell receptor beta chains below come from one sample, sequenced in a study of shared clonotypes between healthy human individuals. The repertoire was sequenced with immunoSEQ multiplex PCR; TCRdb's copy has only in-frame clones and lacks some. The profile shows about 380,000 clones, 95% to 97% of them singletons. The sequenced sample consisted of memory CD8+ T cells sorted from blood. Subset noted: CD45RO+ cells pooled with CCR7-negative TemRA cells. Receptors were obtained from a man aged 25-45 years in good health.

The chain recombines TRBV14 with TRBJ1-2, with D maybe TRBD1 (6 bases). CDR1 SGHDN and CDR2 FVKESK come from the germline V gene. Trimming took off 2 bases at V and 6 bases at J, with 13 bases between the two ends. The CDR3 sequence is 14 residues long. The CDR3 DNA is TGTGCCAGCAGCCAACCCTCCAGGGGACATGGCTACACCTTC. Protein sequence: CASSQPSRGHGYTF.

V is TRBV30 and J is TRBJ2-1, with 11 nucleotides matching TRBD2. CDR1 is GTSNPN, CDR2 SVGIG, per germline (reference sequence). J lost 7 bases, V lost 2 bases, and 16 bases had no gene match. This CDR3 spans 18 amino acids. The CDR3 region has the DNA TGTGCCTGGAGTCCCTATAGCGGGAGGGCCTATAACGTAAATGAGCAGTTCTTC. This sequence encodes CAWSPYSGRAYNVNEQFF.

The V call is TRBV7-2, the J call TRBJ1-2, with a possible D match to TRBD1 (5 bases). From germline, CDR1 is SGHTA and CDR2 FQGNSA. Between the trimmed V and J ends, which lost 3 bases and 4 bases, there was a span of 9 bases. The CDR3 spans 13 residues. CDR3 sequence: CASSLTATYGYTF. CDR3 DNA: TGTGCCAGCAGCTTGACAGCGACCTATGGCTACACCTTC.

The table lists this clone with a few counts. The chain couples TRBV2 to TRBJ1-5; perhaps TRBD1 as D (6 bases). From germline, CDR1 is SNHLY and CDR2 FYNNEI. The V and J ends lost 6 bases and 6 bases respectively, with 12 bases between them. The CDR3 runs 13 residues. DNA of the CDR3: TGTGCCAGCAGCAAGGGGGGGAGTCAGCCCCAGCATTTT. Translating it yields CASSKGGSQPQHF.

The rearrangement joins TRBV7-9 to TRBJ2-7; 10 bases agree with TRBD1. The germline V gene has CDR1 SEHNR and CDR2 FQNEAQ (reference sequence). Unmatched junction bases numbered 7, after V lost 4 bases and J lost 4 bases. The CDR3 is 15 residues long. The CDR3 DNA follows: TGTGCCAGCAGCTCACCTTTGGACAGGGGGTACGAGCAGTACTTC. Translating it yields CASSSPLDRGYEQYF.

This sequence joins TRBV10-3 and TRBJ2-3, with 10 bases aligning to TRBD2. This CDR3 is built from 14 residues. Losses at the gene ends were 5 bases for V and 5 bases for J; bases not matched to a gene: 4. CDR1 and CDR2 from the germline V gene are ENHRY and SYGVKD. As DNA, the CDR3 is TGTGCCATCAGTTTAGCGGGAGGTGAAGATACGCAGTATTTT. Translating gives CAISLAGGEDTQYF.

The genes are TRBV6-9 and TRBJ1-5, with 7 bases that match TRBD1. Germline CDR1 and CDR2: MNHGY and SVAAGI. With V trimmed by 5 bases and J by 0 bases, 7 bases remained unmatched. CDR3 length: 16 amino acids. The CDR3 sequence: CASSPATGNSNQPQHF. CDR3 nucleotide sequence: TGTGCCAGCAGTCCGGCGACAGGGAATAGCAATCAGCCCCAGCATTTT.

The V call is TRBV4-1, the J call TRBJ1-4, with 8 bases aligning to TRBD1. CDR1 and CDR2 from the germline V gene are MGHRA and YSYEKL. V lost 4 bases, J lost 1 base, and 5 bases stayed unmatched. This CDR3 spans 16 amino acids. Written as DNA, the CDR3 is TGCGCCAGCAGCCGAGCCACAGGGGGAACTAATGAAAAACTGTTTTTT. Encoded protein: CASSRATGGTNEKLFF.

The V and J genes are TRBV28 and TRBJ2-7; TRBD1 agrees at 7 bases. V lost 6 bases, J lost 2 bases, and 7 bases stayed unmatched. There are 14 residues in the CDR3. Germline CDR1 MDHEN, CDR2 SYDVKM. CDR3 bases: TGTGCCAGCAGCCCAGGGGGTCGTCCCTACGAGCAGTACTTC. Its protein product is CASSPGGRPYEQYF.

V gene TRBV28 combines with J gene TRBJ2-7; 10 positions match TRBD2. CDR1 is MDHEN, CDR2 SYDVKM, per germline. The CDR3 has 16 amino acids. J gave up 3 bases and V 2 bases, and 7 bases lay outside the gene matches. CDR3 in amino acids: CASSLAPSGSDYEQYF. CDR3 DNA: TGTGCCAGCAGTTTAGCCCCTAGCGGGAGTGACTACGAGCAGTACTTC.

The V and J genes are TRBV5-1 and TRBJ2-7; 12 bases align to TRBD2. This CDR3 comprises 16 residues. The J segment lost 4 bases and the V segment lost 7 bases, leaving 12 bases of the junction unmatched. The germline gives CDR1 SGHRS, CDR2 YFSETQ. The CDR3 bases are TGCGCCAGCGGACCTCTAGCGGGAGGGCCCTTGTACGAGCAGTACTTC. This gives the protein CASGPLAGGPLYEQYF.

The chain couples TRBV6-1 to TRBJ1-1; D uncertain. Germline V lookup: CDR1 MNHNS, CDR2 SASEGT. Trimming took off 2 bases at V and 7 bases at J, with 17 bases between the two ends. This CDR3 is 15 amino acids long. The CDR3 region has the DNA TGTGCCAGCAGTGAACCACGAGCGAACCCCAATGAAGCTTTCTTT. Protein: CASSEPRANPNEAFF.

The V and J genes are TRBV11-1 and TRBJ2-5, with unresolved D. The germline CDR1 and CDR2 sequences are SGHAT and FQDESV (reference sequence). The CDR3 totals 13 residues. Trimming shortened V by 5 bases and J by 2 bases, and 9 bases separated the two germline ends. The CDR3 nucleotides are TGTGCCAGCAGCCCGGACCTACAAGAGACCCAGTACTTC. Encoded protein: CASSPDLQETQYF.

The rearrangement joins TRBV6-6 to TRBJ2-7; the match to TRBD1 covers 8 bases. The CDR3 loop spans 14 amino acids. V trimming: 4 bases; J trimming: 3 bases; junction bases outside the gene matches: 5. Per the germline V gene, CDR1 is MNHNY and CDR2 is SVGAGI (reference sequence). CDR3 nucleotide sequence: TGTGCCAGCAGTTGGACAGGGTTAAACTACGAGCAGTACTTC. It specifies CASSWTGLNYEQYF.